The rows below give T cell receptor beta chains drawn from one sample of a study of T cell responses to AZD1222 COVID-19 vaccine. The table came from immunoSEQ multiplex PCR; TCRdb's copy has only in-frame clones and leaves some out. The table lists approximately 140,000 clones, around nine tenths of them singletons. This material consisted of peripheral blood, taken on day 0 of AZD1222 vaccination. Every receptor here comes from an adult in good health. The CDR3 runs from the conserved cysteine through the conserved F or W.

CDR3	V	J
CASSYSFGSNEQFF	TRBV6-2/TRBV6-3	TRBJ2-1
CASSPGTGSYEQYF	TRBV7-3	TRBJ2-7
CASSFSGWGDTQYF	TRBV5-6	TRBJ2-3
CASSLVRGRTLGDTQYF	TRBV5-1	TRBJ2-3
CASSYSRGPYNEQFF	TRBV6-5	TRBJ2-1
CASSLAGQHGYTF	TRBV3-1/TRBV3-2	TRBJ1-2
CASSKGPGQGLADTQYF	TRBV5-1	TRBJ2-3
CASSPAGEAQPQHF	TRBV6-2/TRBV6-3	TRBJ1-5
CASSGARLGSSYNEQFF	TRBV5-1	TRBJ2-1
CASSPERAQETQYF	TRBV18	TRBJ2-5
CASSYFGGAYGYTF	TRBV6-5	TRBJ1-2
CASSPLGRAYNEQFF	TRBV11-2	TRBJ2-1
CASSQAGGGAQDTQYF	TRBV4-1	TRBJ2-3
CASSQALGGITELFF	TRBV14	TRBJ1-4
CASSYLGLATDTQYF	TRBV6-2/TRBV6-3	TRBJ2-3
CASSIVGGHQPQHF	TRBV19	TRBJ1-5
CASSIIPRGEAFF	TRBV19	TRBJ1-1
CASSQDRASGRPNEQFF	TRBV4-3	TRBJ2-1
CASSLAVGAESVGGYTF	TRBV7-2	TRBJ1-2
CASSLVQFGEKLFF	TRBV7-2	TRBJ1-4
CSASADSGTQYF	TRBV20-1	TRBJ2-3
CASSLGLRGALSFYEQYF	TRBV5-1	TRBJ2-7
CASTDRGRSTEAFF	TRBV19	TRBJ1-1
CASSQGGGTSTNEKLFF	TRBV5-6	TRBJ1-4
CASSGDYGYTF	TRBV2	TRBJ1-2
CASSLGRQPYNEQFF	TRBV7-3	TRBJ2-1
CASSIANSYEQYF	TRBV6-5	TRBJ2-7
CASSFGVNPYGYTF	TRBV5-6	TRBJ1-2
CASSLSNSENEQYF	TRBV7-9	TRBJ2-7
CASGTGSFWGYTF	TRBV27	TRBJ1-2
CASSDSEYNEQFF	TRBV6-4	TRBJ2-1
CASRGLAGNTDTQYF	TRBV6-5	TRBJ2-3
CASSLYGTANSPLHF	TRBV2	TRBJ1-6
CASSFTGDNSPLHF	TRBV5-1	TRBJ1-6
CAIRSTGRFRNTIYF	TRBV10-3	TRBJ1-3
CASSPRTGNLYGYTF	TRBV9	TRBJ1-2
CASTSDVTYEKLFF	TRBV7-2	TRBJ1-4
CASSEVGVNYGYTF	TRBV6-1	TRBJ1-2
CASSPTGGYEQYF	TRBV5-5	TRBJ2-7
CASSLDSGTQDEQFF	TRBV11-2	TRBJ2-1